This T cell receptor beta chain was sequenced during a study of CD8 T cells in ankylosing spondylitis. There are many counts of this clonotype. Its specificity is not known. Whole-study results and caveats: A subset of motif variants has previously been described in the synovial fluid and blood of reactive arthritis. There was a TCR beta motif, made of fewer than 10 highly homologous variants, that appeared characteristic of ankylosing spondylitis blood. Disease-linked clones reportedly concentrated significantly in matched ankylosing spondylitis synovial fluid.

Germline V CDR1 and CDR2: MDHEN, SYDVKM. With 9 bases removed from V and 5 bases from J, the gap between germline ends came to 10 bases. This CDR3 spans 11 amino acids. The TCR beta libraries were generated through quantitative 5'-RACE incorporating molecular barcodes. Via MiXCR, TCRdb re-called the 5' RACE reads, giving one row per CDR3 protein. The sample has a few hundred thousand distinct CDR3 sequences; about 15% are singletons. The sequenced sample was blood, either unsorted or a sorted T cell fraction (not recorded which). The rearrangement uses TRBV28 and TRBJ2-5; D is unresolved. The origin of this receptor is a male donor with ankylosing spondylitis. The CDR3, as DNA: TGTGCCAGTAGGGCTTTGGAGACCCAGTACTTC. It codes for CASRALETQYF.